This entry lists 28 T cell receptor beta chains sequenced from one sample in a study of T cells in Graves' hyperthyroidism and ophthalmopathy. Amplified TCR beta CDR3 regions derived from RNA transcripts. Primed by the HTBI set, a first-round RT-PCR was run on the TCR CDR3. MiXCR was run by TCRdb on the multiplex PCR reads, yielding one entry per CDR3 protein. Of 450,000 to 600,000 distinct CDR3 sequences detected, 12% to 15% appear once; the ten largest clones hold more than 11%. The sequencing sample was made of blood. The receptors derive from a woman aged 35 to 49 with Graves' hyperthyroidism.

This clonotype came up many times. This chain links TRBV13 with TRBJ1-1; the D is unclear. CDR1 and CDR2 from the germline V gene are PRHDT and FYEKMQ (reference sequence). This CDR3 is built from 13 residues. Trimming stripped 3 bases from V and 8 bases from J, with 13 bases between. CDR3 region: CASSFAIGTEAFF. The CDR3, as DNA: TGTGCCAGCAGCTTTGCGATAGGAACCGAAGCTTTCTTT.

This clonotype was counted at least ten times. The V call is TRBV7-9, the J call TRBJ2-1, with 7 nucleotides matching TRBD2. CDR1 is SEHNR and CDR2 is FQNEAQ in the germline V gene (reference sequence). The CDR3 is 17 residues long. Trimming cost V 2 bases and J 5 bases; bases outside gene matches: 12. CDR3 residues: CASSLLPGLAEDNEQFF. CDR3 nucleotide sequence: TGTGCCAGCAGCTTACTCCCCGGGCTAGCGGAAGACAATGAGCAGTTCTTC.

This clonotype occurred a few times. The chain recombines TRBV7-2 with TRBJ2-7; D is tentatively TRBD1 or TRBD2 (5 bases each). In germline, CDR1 is SGHTA, CDR2 FQGNSA. The CDR3 contains 15 residues. With 8 bases removed from V and 0 bases from J, the gap between germline ends came to 17 bases. This CDR3 is CASSRVGPISYEQYF. In nucleotides, the CDR3 is TGTGCCAGCTCGCGGGTGGGGCCGATCTCCTACGAGCAGTACTTC.

Remarks on this clonotype: An end of the junction differs from the germline gene, which may be a read error. This rearrangement joins TRBV5-6 to TRBJ2-5, with D perhaps given as TRBD1 or TRBD2 (5 bases each). There are 15 residues in the CDR3. Germline V lookup: CDR1 SGHDT, CDR2 YYEEEE. Here the CDR3 reads CAGSLAREYQETQYF. The CDR3, as DNA: TGTGCCGGCAGCTTGGCCAGGGAGTACCAAGAGACCCAGTACTTC.

This clonotype occurred many times. The rearrangement uses TRBV28 and TRBJ2-7, with D possibly being TRBD2 (6 bases). The ends were cut back, 8 bases at V and 1 base at J, with 18 bases in the middle. The length of the CDR3 is 15 residues. Germline V lookup: CDR1 MDHEN, CDR2 SYDVKM. The CDR3 bases are TGTGCCAGCCGCATATACTTAGCGGATTCCTACGAGCAGTACTTC. Its translation is CASRIYLADSYEQYF.

This clonotype was observed many times. The genes are TRBV28 and TRBJ2-3; the match to TRBD2 covers 12 bases. V trimming: 5 bases; J trimming: 1 base; junction bases outside the gene matches: 1. CDR1 MDHEN and CDR2 SYDVKM come from the germline V gene. The length of the CDR3 is 15 residues. CDR3 sequence reads: CASSRLAGGTDTQYF. The CDR3 DNA reads TGTGCCAGCAGTAGACTAGCGGGGGGCACAGATACGCAGTATTTT.

This clonotype was recorded at least ten times. This sequence joins TRBV2 and TRBJ2-1; TRBD2 might be the D (7 bases). The CDR3 consists of 14 residues. Germline CDR1 reads SNHLY; CDR2 reads FYNNEI. V gave up 6 bases and J gave up 7 bases, with 16 bases separating them. The CDR3 loop reads CASRAEGGANEQFF. For the CDR3, the DNA is TGTGCCAGCAGGGCTGAGGGGGGGGCTAATGAGCAGTTCTTC.

In its sample, this clonotype was seen a few times. The gene calls are TRBV7-8 and TRBJ2-7; 9 nucleotides match TRBD1. Germline CDR1 reads SGHVS; CDR2 reads FQNEAQ. With 8 bases clipped from V and 2 bases from J, the junction kept 10 bases outside the gene matches. CDR3 length equals 15 residues. The CDR3 nucleotides are TGTGCCAGCGGTCCCAGGACAGGGGTCACCTACGAGCAGTACTTC. It is translated as CASGPRTGVTYEQYF.

The rearrangement links TRBV19 to TRBJ2-7; TRBD2 agrees at 9 bases. CDR1 and CDR2 (germline): LNHDA, SQIVND (reference sequence). Losses at the gene ends were 3 bases for V and 2 bases for J; bases not matched to a gene: 11. The CDR3 contains 17 residues. The CDR3 nucleotides are TGTGCCAGTAGTATGGGCCCGACTAGCGGATTACCCTACGAGCAGTACTTC. Residues: CASSMGPTSGLPYEQYF.

This clonotype has ten or more counts. The CDR3 here is CASSEVTGMNTEAFF. For the CDR3, the DNA is TGCGCCAGCAGCGAAGTGACAGGGATGAACACTGAAGCTTTCTTT. The V and J genes are TRBV5-1 and TRBJ1-1, with TRBD1 matching 7 bases. Germline CDR1 SGHRS, CDR2 YFSETQ. CDR3 size: 15 residues. The trim removed 4 bases at V and 0 bases at J, leaving 6 bases unmatched.

This chain connects TRBV9 to TRBJ2-1; tentatively, D is TRBD2 (5 bases). CDR3 size: 15 residues. The V and J ends lost 4 bases and 0 bases respectively, with 11 bases between them. Germline V gene lookup returns CDR1 SGDLS and CDR2 YYNGEE. The CDR3 loop is CASSILASSYNEQFF. The CDR3 region has the DNA TGTGCCAGCAGCATCCTAGCAAGCTCCTACAATGAGCAGTTCTTC.

This clonotype was seen a handful of times. The rearrangement uses TRBV5-8 and TRBJ2-6, with a possible D match to TRBD1 (5 bases). V was clipped by 1 base and J by 5 bases, with 7 bases between them. Looked up from germline, CDR1 is SGHTS and CDR2 is YDEGEE. The CDR3 has 14 amino acids. In nucleotides, the CDR3 is TGTGCCAGCAGCTTGAGGACACGGGCCAACGTCCTGACTTTC. The encoded protein is CASSLRTRANVLTF.

The table lists this clonotype with many counts. V is TRBV12-3 or TRBV12-4 and J is TRBJ2-7; 10 nucleotides agree with TRBD1. V trimming: 3 bases; J trimming: 4 bases; junction bases outside the gene matches: 3. The CDR3 loop spans 14 amino acids. The CDR3 coding sequence is TGTGCCAGCAGTTTCACGGACAGGGGGTACGAGCAGTACTTC. The encoded protein is CASSFTDRGYEQYF.

In this sample, this clonotype turned up a few times. The rearrangement joins TRBV4-2 to TRBJ1-2, with 8 bases aligning to TRBD1. Germline-derived CDR1 and CDR2 are LGHNA and YNFKEQ. The CDR3 consists of 16 residues. V shed 0 bases, J shed 6 bases, and the junction held 9 bases outside the gene matches. CDR3 in amino acids: CASSQDQGQGLDGYTF. The CDR3, as DNA: TGTGCCAGCAGCCAAGATCAAGGACAGGGACTGGATGGCTACACCTTC.

The chain couples TRBV9 to TRBJ2-3, with D possibly being TRBD1 (6 bases). CDR1 and CDR2 (germline): SGDLS, YYNGEE. CDR3 length equals 14 residues. V was cut by 5 bases and J by 2 bases, with 12 bases left in between. CDR3 residues: CASSEGQITDTQYF. The CDR3 nucleotides are TGTGCCAGCAGTGAAGGACAGATCACAGATACGCAGTATTTT.

This clonotype was observed at least ten times. This sequence joins TRBV6-1 and TRBJ1-2; TRBD1 matches 7 bases. The J segment lost 4 bases and the V segment lost 5 bases, leaving 16 bases of the junction unmatched. Per germline, CDR1 MNHNS and CDR2 SASEGT. This CDR3 is 17 amino acids long. The CDR3 protein is CASSSRPYDREGYGYTF. Here the CDR3 DNA reads TGTGCCAGCAGTTCCAGACCCTACGACAGGGAGGGCTATGGCTACACCTTC.

This clonotype was recorded many times. This sequence joins TRBV28 and TRBJ1-3; D is undetermined. Per the germline V gene, CDR1 is MDHEN and CDR2 is SYDVKM. The CDR3 runs to 15 residues. Trimming cost V 4 bases and J 0 bases, with 10 bases left between them. The CDR3 reads CASSSGRVSGNTIYF. The CDR3 DNA is TGTGCCAGCAGTTCAGGACGGGTCTCTGGAAACACCATATATTTT.

This chain connects TRBV11-3 to TRBJ2-1, with 7 bases aligning to TRBD2. Germline V gene data show CDR1 as SGHNT and CDR2 as YENEEA. CDR3 size: 17 residues. The ends lost 1 base at V and 4 bases at J; junction bases unmatched: 10. The chain's CDR3 is CASSLVGLAAIYNEQFF. DNA of the CDR3: TGTGCCAGCAGCTTAGTAGGTCTAGCGGCAATATACAATGAGCAGTTCTTC.

This clonotype came up a few times. The junction and the germline gene differ at one end; a read error may be behind it. V usage is TRBV2 and J usage is TRBJ1-4; D remains unclear. This CDR3 is 11 amino acids long. Germline loops: CDR1 SNHLY, CDR2 FYNNEI. This CDR3 is CACSEASKLFF. The CDR3 DNA reads TGTGCCTGCAGTGAAGCGTCAAAACTGTTTTTT. The full variable domain, in which reference TRBV2 and TRBJ1-4 provide the parts outside the CDR3, is EPEVTQTPSHQVTQMGQEVILRCVPISNHLYFYWYRQILGQKVEFLVSFYNNEISEKSEIFDDQFSVERPDGSNFTLKIRSTKLEDSAMYFCACSEASKLFFGSGTQLSVL.

There are a few counts of this clonotype. The chain uses TRBV19 and TRBJ1-5; D is unclear. This CDR3 contains 13 residues. Trimming cost V 5 bases and J 0 bases, with 5 bases left between them. Germline CDR1 reads LNHDA; CDR2 reads SQIVND (reference sequence). CDR3 loop: CASSSSSNQPQHF. Here the CDR3 DNA reads TGTGCCAGTAGTTCCAGTAGCAATCAGCCCCAGCATTTT.

This clonotype appeared many times. The V and J genes are TRBV27 and TRBJ1-1; 8 bases align to TRBD1. Per germline, CDR1 MNHEY and CDR2 SMNVEV (reference sequence). V was pared by 5 bases and J by 1 base, with 9 bases of the junction left unmatched. The CDR3 runs 16 residues. CDR3 nucleotides: TGTGCCAGCAGTCGATCGCCTGGACAGGGGAACACTGAAGCTTTCTTT. Translating it yields CASSRSPGQGNTEAFF.

The J gene is TRBJ2-7, the V gene TRBV7-9; no reliable D call. Trimming took 3 bases from V and 7 from J, leaving 10 bases between them. The CDR3 is 12 residues long. Germline CDR1 is SEHNR and CDR2 is FQNEAQ (reference sequence). The CDR3 loop is CASSFGPGEQYF. The CDR3 DNA follows: TGTGCCAGCAGCTTCGGACCTGGGGAGCAGTACTTC. Complete variable domain (other parts from reference TRBV7-9 and TRBJ2-7): DTGVSQNPRHKITKRGQNVTFRCDPISEHNRLYWYRQTLGQGPEFLTYFQNEAQLEKSRLLSDRFSAERPKGSFSTLEIQRTEQGDSAMYLCASSFGPGEQYFGPGTRLTVT.

In regard to this clonotype: One junction end disagrees with the germline gene, perhaps due to a read error. V and J are TRBV7-6 and TRBJ2-7, with 9 bases identical to TRBD1. CDR3 length: 13 residues. The V gene's germline CDR1 is SGHVS and CDR2 FNYEAQ. The chain's CDR3 is CAGSVGQGYEQYF. The CDR3 nucleotides are TGTGCCGGCAGCGTGGGACAGGGCTACGAGCAGTACTTC.

This clonotype was seen a handful of times. A read error may produce the germline difference seen at one junction end. The gene calls are TRBV28 and TRBJ1-1, with 10 bases identical to TRBD1. The CDR3 extends over 20 amino acids. Germline-derived CDR1 and CDR2 are MDHEN and SYDVKM. This chain's CDR3 is CASSQVRSDRGLMVNTEAFF. The CDR3 nucleotides are TGCGCCAGCAGCCAAGTTAGGTCGGACAGGGGGTTGATGGTGAACACTGAAGCTTTCTTT.

V usage is TRBV20-1 and J usage is TRBJ2-7, with 13 bases lining up with TRBD2. Germline V gives CDR1 DFQATT, CDR2 SNEGSKA (reference sequence). Trimming removed 5 bases from V and 6 bases from J; junction bases left unmatched: 7. CDR3 length: 14 residues. CDR3 nucleotide sequence: TGCAGTGCTTGGACTAGCGGGAGCCCCCGCGAGCAGTACTTC. Translating it yields CSAWTSGSPREQYF.

This chain connects TRBV6-1 to TRBJ2-4, with D possibly being TRBD1 (6 bases). CDR1 is MNHNS and CDR2 is SASEGT in the germline V gene. CDR3 length: 16 amino acids. The V gene lost 5 bases and the J gene lost 0 bases, with 14 bases spanning the gap. CDR3 region: CASSSRQVLAKNIQYF. The CDR3 nucleotides are TGTGCCAGCAGTTCGAGACAGGTGTTAGCCAAAAACATTCAGTACTTC.

V is TRBV29-1 and J is TRBJ2-5; 14 bases are a match to TRBD2. V was pared by 6 bases and J by 4 bases, with 1 base of the junction left unmatched. CDR3 length: 13 residues. The germline V gene has CDR1 SQVTM and CDR2 ANQGSEA. The CDR3 protein is CSVGTSGRETQYF. CDR3 bases: TGCAGCGTCGGGACTAGCGGGAGAGAGACCCAGTACTTC.

The chain recombines TRBV20-1 with TRBJ2-7, with TRBD2 as a possible D gene (10 bases). V lost 4 bases to trimming and J lost 4 bases, with 29 bases between them. CDR1 and CDR2 (germline): DFQATT, SNEGSKA (reference sequence). The CDR3 sequence is 18 residues long. The CDR3, as DNA: TGCAGTGCTACCACAGGGGGCGGAGCGGGAGGGTCTTGGTACGAGCAGTACTTC. Translating it yields CSATTGGGAGGSWYEQYF.